This T cell receptor beta chain comes out of a study of shared clonotypes between healthy human individuals. General study points: Compared with memory subsets, naive subsets generally had larger estimated richness.

Per the germline V gene, CDR1 is MRHNA and CDR2 is SNTAGT. After removal of 5 bases from V and 3 bases from J, the junction contained 4 bases not matched to a gene. The CDR3 sequence is 14 residues long. Deep level was the assay's run setting. Sequenced by immunoSEQ multiplex PCR; TCRdb stores in-frame clones only, minus some. The top ten hold approximately 0.37% of the sample, which has fewer than 2.5 million clones, 80% to 95% seen once. Details on this clone: Its specificity is unknown.

Memory CD4+ cells were the fraction left after CD45RA+ naive selection. The specimen was naive CD4+ T cells from PBMCs. The subset: CD45RA+ positively selected. The TCR was taken from a man younger than 30 in good health. Some clones in this sample may be carry-over from other donors' samples. The rearrangement links TRBV6-4 to TRBJ2-1, with 7 bases matching TRBD1. The CDR3 sequence is CASSPWDSYNEQFF. The CDR3 region has the DNA TGTGCCAGCAGTCCCTGGGACAGCTACAATGAGCAGTTCTTC.